This T cell receptor (beta chain) was captured by sequencing in a study of human T cells and chemical hapten exposure. The time point denotes: patch test 1, 2 weeks after DPC sensitization. The treatment was: therapeutic diphenylcyclopropenone sensitization with weekly scalp DPC. This clonotype has ten or more counts. Authors' analysis steps: Counts of TCRs in each sample centred on a median of 95,638 and extended from approximately 20,000 to 700,000. TCRdb re-called the RACE reads through MiXCR, storing one row per CDR3 protein. The V and J calls reflect TCRdb's pipeline rather than the authors' work. The data hold about 80,000 distinct CDR3 sequences, with roughly 7.6% observed a single time. CDR3 length: 13 amino acids. CDR1 is DFQATT, CDR2 SNEGSKA, per germline (reference sequence). Trimming pared 6 bases from V and 0 bases from J, leaving 10 bases between.

The rearrangement links TRBV20-1 to TRBJ2-3; weak D call: TRBD1 (5 bases). The sequencing used whole blood, collected in connection with sensitization to the hapten diphenylcyclopropenone (DPC). The clonotype originates from a woman aged 25 to 45 with alopecia areata. Some clones in this sample may be carry-over from other donors' samples. CDR3 DNA sequence: TGCAGTGCAAACGACAGAAGCACAGATACGCAGTATTTT. It is translated as CSANDRSTDTQYF.